This TCR beta chain was found in a study of blood T cells in healthy people across ages. Trimming took off 6 bases at V and 6 bases at J, with 15 bases between the two ends. The CDR3 contains 14 residues. A second 7 to 11 cycle PCR used barcoded and J-beta primers. In TCRdb, the 5' RACE reads were re-called with MiXCR into one record per CDR3 protein. This sample yields over 750,000 distinct CDR3 sequences, of which approximately 25% are seen a single time; 9.4% belongs to the top ten. These data were also filed under a second study, of T cells of mothers and their children.

V is TRBV12-3 or TRBV12-4 and J is TRBJ2-4; unclear D gene. The sequence derives from a boy younger than 18 in good health. Sequencing was carried out using blood. The CDR3 protein is CASSPRKTGNIQYF. CDR3 sequence (DNA): TGTGCCAGCAGCCCAAGGAAAACCGGAAACATTCAGTACTTC.